One and the same sample provided the 15 T cell receptor beta chains below, sequenced in a study of patients and donors after allogeneic stem cell transplantation. TCRdb fed the RT-PCR reads into MiXCR, producing one record per CDR3 protein. The sample contains 190,000 or so distinct CDR3 sequences, around 40% of which appear only once. Sequenced: blood, either unsorted or a sorted T cell fraction (not recorded which). Every receptor here comes from a human donor who was either an allogeneic HSCT recipient or a stem cell or donor lymphocyte infusion donor (not recorded which). It is not recorded whose cells these are; they may come from a transplant donor.

CDR3 coding DNA: TGCGCCAGCAGCTTGTTGGGGAACGAGCAGTACTTC. Protein: CASSLLGNEQYF. This chain uses TRBV5-1 with TRBJ2-7, with D unclear. Looked up from germline, CDR1 is SGHRS and CDR2 is YFSETQ. This CDR3 has 12 amino acids. V lost 1 base and J lost 5, with 7 bases in between.

The rearrangement joins TRBV3-1 to TRBJ1-6, with D hard to call. The CDR3 consists of 13 residues. Trimming pared 4 bases from V and 7 bases from J, leaving 8 bases between. The V gene's germline CDR1 is LGHDT and CDR2 YNNKEL (reference sequence). The CDR3 DNA is TGTGCCAGCAGCCCATCCAGCAATTCACCCCTCCACTTT. It specifies CASSPSSNSPLHF.

The gene calls are TRBV7-2 and TRBJ2-3; D call uncertain. This CDR3 comprises 17 residues. The V end lost 0 bases, the J end lost 4 bases, and 17 bases lay between the germline ends. Germline V lookup: CDR1 SGHTA, CDR2 FQGNSA. CDR3 sequence: CASSLAGGYQAPDTQYF. The CDR3 nucleotides are TGTGCCAGCAGCTTAGCCGGCGGATACCAAGCCCCAGATACGCAGTATTTT.

This chain connects TRBV4-3 to TRBJ1-2, with D unresolved. Germline CDR1 and CDR2: LGHNA and YSLEER. Trimming left V 1 base short and J 7 bases short, with 13 bases between. This CDR3 comprises 14 residues. The CDR3 DNA follows: TGCGCCAGCAGCCAAGGACGCCTCGTGGGTGGCTACACCTTC. It translates to CASSQGRLVGGYTF.

The chain links TRBV7-2 to TRBJ2-1, with TRBD2 identical over 10 bases. This CDR3 spans 15 amino acids. J lost 7 bases, V lost 3 bases, and 6 bases had no gene match. Per germline, CDR1 SGHTA and CDR2 FQGNSA. The DNA of the CDR3 is TGTGCCAGCAGCTTTCAGCGGGGGGGCCGGAATGAGCAGTTCTTC. Amino acids: CASSFQRGGRNEQFF.

V gene TRBV20-1 combines with J gene TRBJ1-1; maybe TRBD1 (5 bases). CDR3 size: 14 residues. Germline lookup yields CDR1 DFQATT and CDR2 SNEGSKA (reference sequence). Trimming pared 7 bases from V and 2 bases from J, leaving 17 bases between. CDR3 coding DNA: TGCAGTGTAACCCGGGCAGGGCTTAACACTGAAGCTTTCTTT. Encoded protein: CSVTRAGLNTEAFF.

There are a few counts of this clonotype. This chain links TRBV6-5 with TRBJ2-3; D remains unclear. Germline CDR1 is MNHEY and CDR2 is SVGAGI. Between the trimmed V and J ends, which lost 3 bases and 3 bases, there was a span of 10 bases. The CDR3 loop spans 14 amino acids. DNA of the CDR3: TGTGCCAGCAGTTATGGTGGAGAGACAGATACGCAGTATTTT. Protein product: CASSYGGETDTQYF.

This sequence joins TRBV5-5 and TRBJ1-4; no definite D call. The germline V and J ends were trimmed by 0 bases and 7 bases, with 13 bases remaining between them. The germline gives CDR1 SGHKS, CDR2 YYEKEE (reference sequence). The CDR3 sequence is 15 residues long. CDR3 sequence reads: CASSLEGLGGEKLFF. As DNA, the CDR3 is TGTGCCAGCAGCTTGGAGGGCCTCGGAGGTGAAAAACTGTTTTTT.

The CDR3 loop is CASSQDAQAYTEAFF. The CDR3 coding sequence is TGCGCCAGCAGCCAAGATGCACAGGCCTACACTGAAGCTTTCTTT. J is TRBJ1-1 and V is TRBV4-3; weak D call: TRBD1 (5 bases). The V and J ends lost 0 bases and 3 bases respectively, with 11 bases between them. Germline values: CDR1 LGHNA, CDR2 YSLEER. The CDR3 is 15 residues long.

This clonotype turned up a few times. The chain carries TRBV20-1 and TRBJ2-7; 9 bases line up with TRBD1. The germline gives CDR1 DFQATT, CDR2 SNEGSKA (reference sequence). Trimming took 8 bases from V and 1 from J; bases not matched to a gene: 6. This CDR3 spans 13 amino acids. CDR3 DNA sequence: TGCAGTCCCAGGACAGGGGAGTCCTACGAGCAGTACTTC. Its translation is CSPRTGESYEQYF.

The rearrangement links TRBV5-1 to TRBJ1-1, with D maybe TRBD1 (5 bases). Germline CDR1 and CDR2: SGHRS and YFSETQ. The CDR3 consists of 14 residues. V was trimmed by 0 bases and J by 9 bases, leaving 15 bases between them. CDR3 DNA sequence: TGCGCCAGCAGCTTGGCCCCCAGGGAGGGAAAAGCTTTCTTT. This codes for CASSLAPREGKAFF.

This chain connects TRBV12-3 or TRBV12-4 to TRBJ2-5, with D hard to call. Trimming removed 6 bases at V and 0 bases at J, with 8 bases between. CDR3 length equals 13 residues. The CDR3 reads CASSPGNQETQYF. The CDR3 DNA reads TGTGCCAGCAGCCCCGGAAACCAAGAGACCCAGTACTTC.

This clonotype was observed a few times. The V gene is TRBV6-1, the J gene TRBJ1-5; perhaps TRBD1 as D (5 bases). Germline CDR1 reads MNHNS; CDR2 reads SASEGT. Deletions cut 4 bases from V and 6 bases from J, with 10 bases between. CDR3 size: 13 residues. CDR3 nucleotides: TGTGCCAGCAGTGTAAACGGGGCTCAGCCCCAGCATTTT. This encodes CASSVNGAQPQHF.

The table lists this clonotype with a few counts. The chain joins TRBV29-1 to TRBJ1-6; D unclear. Trimming cost V 4 bases and J 7 bases, with 11 bases left between them. Germline V lookup: CDR1 SQVTM, CDR2 ANQGSEA. The CDR3 consists of 13 residues. CDR3 protein: CSVARNENSPLHF. The CDR3 DNA is TGCAGCGTTGCCCGGAACGAGAATTCACCCCTCCACTTT. Based on the CDR3 plus reference TRBV29-1 and TRBJ1-6, the full variable domain is SAVISQKPSRDICQRGTSLTIQCQVDSQVTMMFWYRQQPGQSLTLIATANQGSEATYESGFVIDKFPISRPNLTFSTLTVSNMSPEDSSIYLCSVARNENSPLHFGNGTRLTVT.

This clonotype was counted at least ten times. Written as DNA, the CDR3 is TGTGCCAGCAGCTTGGTCGACACTGAAGCTTTCTTT. Its protein product is CASSLVDTEAFF. V and J are TRBV12-3 or TRBV12-4 and TRBJ1-1; D is uncertain. The V end lost 6 bases, the J end lost 3 bases, and 8 bases lay between the germline ends. CDR3 length: 12 amino acids.